The 4 T cell receptor beta chains below come from one sample, sequenced in a study of cytomegalovirus exposure and HLA in healthy donors. Primers included in the PCR were 60 Vbeta and 13 Jbeta primers. Clones were sequenced by immunoSEQ multiplex PCR, and TCRdb holds only the in-frame ones, with some missing. The profile covers more than 100,000 clones, with approximately 76% appearing a single time and approximately 31% taken by the ten largest. Sequenced sample: PBMCs. The source of these receptors is a man aged 55 to 69 in good health and CMV-seropositive.

The chain links TRBV30 to TRBJ1-1, with 7 bases fitting TRBD1. CDR1 GTSNPN and CDR2 SVGIG come from the germline V gene (reference sequence). After removal of 6 bases from V and 1 base from J, the junction contained 5 bases not matched to a gene. The CDR3 is made up of 13 amino acids. The CDR3 nucleotides are TGTGCCTGCCAACGGACAGGGAACACTGAAGCTTTCTTT. It specifies CACQRTGNTEAFF. The whole variable domain, filled in from reference TRBV30 and TRBJ1-1, reads SQTIHQWPATLVQPVGSPLSLECTVEGTSNPNLYWYRQAAGRGLQLLFYSVGIGQISSEVPQNLSASRPQDRQFILSSKKLLLSDSGFYLCACQRTGNTEAFFGQGTRLTVV.

V is TRBV12-5 and J is TRBJ1-6; D is uncertain. The CDR3 has 15 residues. Germline values: CDR1 LGHNT, CDR2 FRNRAP. Trimming removed 1 base at V and 7 bases at J, with 11 bases between. The CDR3 DNA reads as TGTGCTAGTGGTTTGGCCAGTTTTCCGAATTCACCCCTCCACTTT. Residues: CASGLASFPNSPLHF.

The chain combines TRBV2 with TRBJ1-1, with 8 bases fitting TRBD1. The V gene's germline CDR1 is SNHLY and CDR2 FYNNEI. The CDR3 contains 11 residues. The J segment lost 11 bases and the V segment lost 7 bases, leaving 6 bases of the junction unmatched. The CDR3 protein is CASMAGGRAFF. The CDR3 DNA is TGTGCCAGCATGGCAGGGGGCAGGGCTTTCTTT.

The J gene is TRBJ2-7, the V gene TRBV7-9; 7 bases agree with TRBD1. The CDR3 loop spans 15 amino acids. Germline values: CDR1 SEHNR, CDR2 FQNEAQ (reference sequence). The V segment lost 5 bases and the J segment 5 bases; nucleotides outside the gene matches: 12. The CDR3 is CASSHPQGSANEQYF. The DNA of the CDR3 is TGTGCCAGCAGCCATCCACAGGGGTCGGCTAACGAGCAGTACTTC.